This entry concerns a single TCR beta chain. No antigen is known for it. The sample originates from a study of cytomegalovirus exposure and HLA in healthy donors. For the study at large: As an earlier analysis found, roughly 170 million T cells yielded about 120 million unique TCR beta sequences.

The germline CDR1 and CDR2 sequences are SGHDT and YYEEEE. Trimming took off 0 bases at V and 4 bases at J, with 6 bases between the two ends. The CDR3 runs to 13 residues. PCR was performed using 60 Vbeta and 13 Jbeta primers. Using immunoSEQ multiplex PCR, the repertoire was profiled, and TCRdb retains in-frame clones only, with some absent. Of 130,000 to 150,000 clones in the sample, approximately 73% are singletons; the top ten hold about an eighth. Study-wide findings and caveats: Sequencing likely caused a cluster of highly shared sequence variants. Some public TCRs appeared in many individuals, while most sequences were rare.

Sequencing input: PBMCs. The V and J genes are TRBV5-6 and TRBJ2-3; possible D gene TRBD1, 6 bases. The origin of this receptor is a human donor in good health. The CDR3 reads CASSLEGADTQYF. CDR3 sequence (DNA): TGTGCCAGCAGCTTGGAGGGGGCAGATACGCAGTATTTT.